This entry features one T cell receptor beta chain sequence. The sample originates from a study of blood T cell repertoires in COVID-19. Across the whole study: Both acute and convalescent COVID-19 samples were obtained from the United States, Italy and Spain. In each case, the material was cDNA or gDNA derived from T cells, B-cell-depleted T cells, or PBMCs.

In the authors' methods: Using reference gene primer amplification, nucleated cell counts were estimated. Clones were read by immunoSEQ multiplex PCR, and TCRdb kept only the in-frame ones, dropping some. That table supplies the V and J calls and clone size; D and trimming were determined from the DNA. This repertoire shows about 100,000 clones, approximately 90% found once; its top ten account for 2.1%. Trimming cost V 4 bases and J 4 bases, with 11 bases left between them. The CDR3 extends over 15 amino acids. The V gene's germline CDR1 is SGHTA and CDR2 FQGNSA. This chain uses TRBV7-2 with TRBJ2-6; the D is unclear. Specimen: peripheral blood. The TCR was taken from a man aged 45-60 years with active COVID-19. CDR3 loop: CASSSQAAGANVLTF. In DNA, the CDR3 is TGTGCCAGCAGCTCCCAGGCTGCCGGGGCCAACGTCCTGACTTTC.